One sample yielded the 3 T cell receptor beta chains listed below, sequenced in a study of shared clonotypes between healthy human individuals. Data came from immunoSEQ multiplex PCR; TCRdb stores just in-frame clones and leaves some out. The data show some 2.1 million clones, over 85% seen once. Naive CD8 cells, CD45RO-negative and positively selected for CCR7, excluded terminally differentiated effector memory CD45RA+ cells. The specimen sequenced was naive CD8+ T cells from PBMCs. These receptors all come from a man younger than 30 in good health. Some clones in this sample may be carry-over from other donors' samples.

This chain uses TRBV6-5 with TRBJ1-1, with TRBD1 as a possible D gene (6 bases). CDR3 length: 14 amino acids. Germline V gene data show CDR1 as MNHEY and CDR2 as SVGAGI. The V end lost 5 bases, the J end lost 6 bases, and 16 bases lay between the germline ends. CDR3 protein: CASSSGPGVAEAFF. The DNA of the CDR3 is TGTGCCAGCAGTAGCGGACCAGGGGTGGCTGAAGCTTTCTTT.

This clone was seen only once. The rearrangement links TRBV10-3 to TRBJ1-3; possibly TRBD1 for D (5 bases). The CDR3 sequence is 16 residues long. Trimming cost V 6 bases and J 1 base, with 16 bases left between them. Germline CDR1 is ENHRY and CDR2 is SYGVKD. The CDR3 protein is CAIREYRNGSGNTIYF. The CDR3 nucleotides read TGTGCCATCAGAGAATACAGGAATGGATCTGGAAACACCATATATTTT.

The rearrangement joins TRBV29-1 to TRBJ2-1; unclear D gene. CDR3 length: 14 amino acids. V dropped 6 bases and J dropped 0 bases, with 12 bases sitting between them. Germline lookup yields CDR1 SQVTM and CDR2 ANQGSEA. CDR3 protein: CSVKPSLSYNEQFF. The CDR3 bases are TGCAGCGTCAAACCGTCACTCTCCTACAATGAGCAGTTCTTC.